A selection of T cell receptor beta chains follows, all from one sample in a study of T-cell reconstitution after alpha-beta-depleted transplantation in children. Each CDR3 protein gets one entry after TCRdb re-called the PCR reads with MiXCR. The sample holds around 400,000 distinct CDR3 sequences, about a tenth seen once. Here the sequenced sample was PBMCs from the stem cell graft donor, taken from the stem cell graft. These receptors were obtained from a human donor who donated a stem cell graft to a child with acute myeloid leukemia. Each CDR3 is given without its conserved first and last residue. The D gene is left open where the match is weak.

ASTLGDRGQPQH TRBV7-2 TRBD1
AISDRTSGGITDTQY TRBV10-3 TRBD2
ASSHWDRDYGYT TRBV12-3/TRBV12-4 TRBD1
ASSLVPGGSSPLH TRBV7-2 TRBD1
ASSLDRDDNQPQH TRBV12-3/TRBV12-4 NA
ASSPPGHTGELF TRBV18 NA
ASSSVVAGGAGELF TRBV11-2 NA
ASATRTTTYEQY TRBV7-2 NA
ASSYGGGTEAF TRBV5-1 NA
ASSLGGAGGNTIY TRBV12-3/TRBV12-4 NA
STDPGISTDTQY TRBV20-1 NA
ASSYRTSNVNEQF TRBV5-1 NA
ASTHRLAGVSDEQF TRBV5-1 TRBD2
SAPWAGSEQY TRBV20-1 NA
ASSPQRSTDTQY TRBV27 NA
ASSWGMNQPQH TRBV5-1 NA
ASTQAGASYNEQF TRBV5-1 NA
GGSTKETQY TRBV29-1 NA
SASKWVREETQY TRBV20-1 NA
SARFPLNTEAF TRBV20-1 NA
ASSLPTGQEETQY TRBV5-5 TRBD1
ASSGGTGHNEQF TRBV2 TRBD1
ASSVATTSYNEQF TRBV9 NA
SARQGGRGGDNEQF TRBV20-1 TRBD2
ASSYSIPGTLPDTQY TRBV6-5 NA
SVETGDNGPQH TRBV29-1 TRBD1
ASSRLGQDYNSPLH TRBV5-1 NA
SARDRGTQY TRBV20-1 NA
ASSPGTDLKYEQY TRBV18 TRBD1
ASSWTGRARYNEQF TRBV5-1 TRBD1
SARESRGARETQY TRBV20-1 NA
ASRPDRPNEKLF TRBV19 NA
SGTLNTGELF TRBV20-1 NA
ASSSSGNFGIYEQY TRBV5-1 NA
ASSHGQEEETQY TRBV5-1 TRBD1
ASSSLLAGFYNEQF TRBV7-9 TRBD2
SVGGGATNEKLF TRBV29-1 NA
SVATDGNTIY TRBV29-1 NA
SATSDGTDTQY TRBV20-1 NA
ASSPTWADTGELF TRBV12-3/TRBV12-4 NA
SAMTSGRVYEQF TRBV20-1 TRBD2
ASSYSSTDNYGYT TRBV6-5 NA
AWSVQGLSTDTQY TRBV30 NA
SARELGLTGELF TRBV20-1 NA
ASSLRLAADTQY TRBV12-3/TRBV12-4 TRBD2